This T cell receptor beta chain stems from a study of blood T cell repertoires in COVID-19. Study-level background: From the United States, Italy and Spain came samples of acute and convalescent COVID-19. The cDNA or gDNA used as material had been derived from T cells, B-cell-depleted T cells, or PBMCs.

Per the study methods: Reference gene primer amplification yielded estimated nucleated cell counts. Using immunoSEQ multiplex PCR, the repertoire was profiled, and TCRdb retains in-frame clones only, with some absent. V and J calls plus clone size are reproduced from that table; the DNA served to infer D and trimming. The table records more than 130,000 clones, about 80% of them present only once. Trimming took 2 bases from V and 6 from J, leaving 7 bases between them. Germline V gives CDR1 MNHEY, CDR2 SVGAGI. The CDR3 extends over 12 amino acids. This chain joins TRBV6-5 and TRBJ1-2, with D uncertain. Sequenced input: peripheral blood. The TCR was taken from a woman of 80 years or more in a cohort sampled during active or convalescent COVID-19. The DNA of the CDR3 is TGTGCCAGCAGTTACGCCGGGGATGGCTACACCTTC. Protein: CASSYAGDGYTF.